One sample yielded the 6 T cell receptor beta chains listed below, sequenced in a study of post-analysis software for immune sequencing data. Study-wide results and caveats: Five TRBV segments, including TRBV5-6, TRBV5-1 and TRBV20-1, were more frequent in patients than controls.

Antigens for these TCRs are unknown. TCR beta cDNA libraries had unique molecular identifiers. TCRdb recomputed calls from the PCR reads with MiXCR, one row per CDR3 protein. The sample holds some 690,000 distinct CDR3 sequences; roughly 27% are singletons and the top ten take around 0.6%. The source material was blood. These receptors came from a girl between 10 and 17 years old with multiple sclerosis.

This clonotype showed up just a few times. The CDR3: CASSLGLGTSTEAFF. The CDR3 DNA reads as TGTGCCAGCAGCTTGGGCCTGGGGACAAGCACTGAAGCTTTCTTT. This chain joins TRBV5-5 and TRBJ1-1, with D possibly TRBD1 on 6 matching bases. Germline lookup yields CDR1 SGHKS and CDR2 YYEKEE (reference sequence). CDR3 length: 15 amino acids. V was trimmed by 0 bases and J by 4 bases, leaving 13 bases between them. Complete variable domain (other parts from reference TRBV5-5 and TRBJ1-1): DAGVTQSPTHLIKTRGQQVTLRCSPISGHKSVSWYQQVLGQGPQFIFQYYEKEERGRGNFPDRFSARQFPNYSSELNVNALLLGDSALYLCASSLGLGTSTEAFFGQGTRLTVV.

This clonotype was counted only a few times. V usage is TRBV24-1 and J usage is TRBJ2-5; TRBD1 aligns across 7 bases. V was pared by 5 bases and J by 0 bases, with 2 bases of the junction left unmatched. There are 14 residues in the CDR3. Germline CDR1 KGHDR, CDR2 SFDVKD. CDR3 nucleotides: TGTGCCACCAGTGCAGGGGGTAACCAAGAGACCCAGTACTTC. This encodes CATSAGGNQETQYF.

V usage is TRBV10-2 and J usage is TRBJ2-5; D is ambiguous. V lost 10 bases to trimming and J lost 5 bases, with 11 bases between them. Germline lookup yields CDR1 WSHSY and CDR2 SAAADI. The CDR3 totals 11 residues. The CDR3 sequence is CATKPRETQYF. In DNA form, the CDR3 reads TGCGCCACCAAGCCCAGGGAGACCCAGTACTTC.

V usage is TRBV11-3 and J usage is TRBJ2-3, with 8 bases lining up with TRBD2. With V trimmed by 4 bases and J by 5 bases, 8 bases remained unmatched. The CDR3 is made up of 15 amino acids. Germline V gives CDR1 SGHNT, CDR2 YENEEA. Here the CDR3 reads CASSSEAGVVDTQYF. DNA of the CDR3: TGTGCCAGCAGCTCCGAAGCGGGAGTTGTAGATACGCAGTATTTT.

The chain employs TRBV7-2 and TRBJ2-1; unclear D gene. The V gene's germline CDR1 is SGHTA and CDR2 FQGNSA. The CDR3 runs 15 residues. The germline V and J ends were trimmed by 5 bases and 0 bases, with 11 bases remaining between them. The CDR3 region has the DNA TGTGCCAGCAGCCATGAGGTTAGCTCCTACAATGAGCAGTTCTTC. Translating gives CASSHEVSSYNEQFF.

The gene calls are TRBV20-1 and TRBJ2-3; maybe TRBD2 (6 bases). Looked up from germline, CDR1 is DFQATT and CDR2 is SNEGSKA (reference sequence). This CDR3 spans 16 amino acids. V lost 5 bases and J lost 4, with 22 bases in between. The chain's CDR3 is CSASHGLTGSADTQYF. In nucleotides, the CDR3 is TGCAGTGCTTCCCACGGACTAACGGGGAGCGCAGATACGCAGTATTTT.